These 7 T cell receptor beta chains share one sample of origin, sequenced in a study of T-cell reconstitution after alpha-beta-depleted transplantation in children. Researchers prepared the TCRbeta library using unique molecular identifiers, the study reports. From the PCR reads, TCRdb called clonotypes with MiXCR, one entry per CDR3 protein. The data hold about 5,000 distinct CDR3 sequences, with 6% to 7.5% observed a single time. The sequencing used PBMCs, mostly from graft donor cells, collected 60 days after TCRalphabeta/CD19-depleted stem cell transplant. The origin of the receptors is a boy in the first two years of life who had a stem cell transplant for SCID, so the T cells may come from the graft donor.

This clonotype is categorized as medium-sized. V is TRBV5-6 and J is TRBJ1-4; D unclear. The germline gives CDR1 SGHDT, CDR2 YYEEEE. The CDR3 contains 14 residues. The V end was cut by 4 bases, the J end by 4 bases, with 11 bases between. CDR3 amino acids: CASSAFRLNEKLFF. CDR3 DNA: TGTGCCAGCAGCGCCTTCCGGCTTAATGAAAAACTGTTTTTT. Variable domain in full (rest from reference TRBV5-6 and TRBJ1-4): DAGVTQSPTHLIKTRGQQVTLRCSPKSGHDTVSWYQQALGQGPQFIFQYYEEEERQRGNFPDRFSGHQFPNYSSELNVNALLLGDSALYLCASSAFRLNEKLFFGSGTQLSVL.

Sample share makes this clonotype medium-sized. The chain uses TRBV2 and TRBJ2-2; D is perhaps TRBD1 (6 bases). The V gene's germline CDR1 is SNHLY and CDR2 FYNNEI. The ends were cut back, 5 bases at V and 4 bases at J, with 11 bases in the middle. The CDR3 is made up of 14 amino acids. CDR3 sequence reads: CASSLRTVTGELFF. The CDR3 DNA reads TGTGCCAGCAGTCTTCGGACAGTCACCGGGGAGCTGTTTTTT.

The table lists this clonotype with many counts. This chain links TRBV7-9 with TRBJ1-4, with a weak D call TRBD1 (5 bases). CDR1 SEHNR and CDR2 FQNEAQ come from the germline V gene (reference sequence). Trimming took 2 bases from V and 4 from J, leaving 8 bases between them. The CDR3 totals 14 residues. The CDR3 DNA follows: TGTGCCAGCAGCTTAAGGGGCAATAATGAAAAACTGTTTTTT. It yields the protein CASSLRGNNEKLFF.

This clonotype appeared many times. The rearrangement joins TRBV7-6 to TRBJ2-3, with D tentatively TRBD2 (5 bases). Germline V gene data show CDR1 as SGHVS and CDR2 as FNYEAQ. The germline V and J ends were trimmed by 3 bases and 2 bases, with 15 bases remaining between them. CDR3 length: 16 residues. This CDR3 reads CASSLSKGSPTDTQYF. The CDR3 DNA reads TGTGCCAGCAGCTTGTCTAAAGGGAGCCCCACAGATACGCAGTATTTT.

This clonotype rates as medium-sized. This chain links TRBV3-1 with TRBJ2-7; D is uncertain. The CDR3 is 15 amino acids. Trimming pared 1 base from V and 7 bases from J, leaving 17 bases between. The V gene's germline CDR1 is LGHDT and CDR2 YNNKEL (reference sequence). The CDR3, as DNA: TGTGCCAGCAGCCAAGTAAGCTACAGAGTATGGGAGCAGTACTTC. Its protein is CASSQVSYRVWEQYF.

This clonotype is classed as medium-sized. V gene TRBV3-2 combines with J gene TRBJ2-7; the table's D call TRBD2 went unverified against the DNA. TRBV3-2 is a known pseudogene. This CDR3 has 15 residues. CDR3 amino acids: CASSLTSGGHYEQYF. DNA for the CDR3: TGTGCCAGCAGCTTGACTAGCGGGGGGCACTACGAGCAGTACTTC.

This clonotype qualifies as medium-sized (0.01 to 0.1%). J is TRBJ2-7 and V is TRBV18; D may be TRBD1 (6 bases). This CDR3 has 14 amino acids. V was shortened by 0 bases and J by 7 bases, with 13 bases between the two germline ends. Per the germline V gene, CDR1 is KGHSH and CDR2 is LQKENI. The CDR3 loop is CASSPPEGTSEQYF. The CDR3 region has the DNA TGTGCCAGCTCACCACCGGAAGGGACAAGTGAGCAGTACTTC.